This is a list of T cell receptor beta chains from one sample in a study of blood T cells in healthy people across ages. TCRdb re-called the 5' RACE reads with MiXCR, one entry per CDR3 protein. Here the sample spans fewer than 2,000,000 distinct CDR3 sequences, around 35% being singletons. The material sequenced was blood. The receptor set was obtained from a woman aged 25-40 years in good health. The CDR3 runs from the conserved cysteine through the conserved F or W. The order of the fields is clone size, D gene, J gene, V gene, CDR3 DNA, CDR3 protein. A D gene is named only where the DNA matches it firmly. Rows may omit the clone size; those that give it use once, few, many or a size class.

clone_size: few
d_call: TRBD1
j_call: TRBJ2-7
v_call: TRBV30
cdr3_nt: TGTGCCTGGGTCGGGACAGGCTACGAGCAGTACTTC
cdr3_aa: CAWVGTGYEQYF

clone_size: few
d_call: .
j_call: TRBJ2-1
v_call: TRBV20-1
cdr3_nt: TGCAGTGCTAGTTTGGGGGGCCGGACCAATGAGCAGTTCTTC
cdr3_aa: CSASLGGRTNEQFF

clone_size: .
d_call: .
j_call: TRBJ1-1
v_call: TRBV20-1
cdr3_nt: TGCAGTGCTAGGAAGACAGGACGAAACACTGAAGCTTTCTTT
cdr3_aa: CSARKTGRNTEAFF

clone_size: .
d_call: .
j_call: TRBJ1-2
v_call: TRBV7-2
cdr3_nt: TGTGCCAGCACCATTCAGGGTCGACGTGGCTACACCTTC
cdr3_aa: CASTIQGRRGYTF

clone_size: few
d_call: .
j_call: TRBJ2-5
v_call: TRBV10-3
cdr3_nt: TGTGCCATCAGTCCAAACACAGGAGGGCAAGAGACCCAGTACTTC
cdr3_aa: CAISPNTGGQETQYF

clone_size: few
d_call: TRBD1
j_call: TRBJ2-2
v_call: TRBV6-5
cdr3_nt: TGTGCCAGCAGTTACTCGACAGGGGAGGTAGCCGGGGAGCTGTTTTTT
cdr3_aa: CASSYSTGEVAGELFF

clone_size: .
d_call: TRBD2
j_call: TRBJ2-1
v_call: TRBV5-8
cdr3_nt: TGTGCCAGCAGCCCGGGAGGCCAACGTTTAGATGAGCAGTTCTTC
cdr3_aa: CASSPGGQRLDEQFF

clone_size: .
d_call: .
j_call: TRBJ1-2
v_call: TRBV27
cdr3_nt: TGTGCCAGCAGTTTATTGGGGGGCAGTGGCTACACCTTC
cdr3_aa: CASSLLGGSGYTF

clone_size: .
d_call: .
j_call: TRBJ2-1
v_call: TRBV9
cdr3_nt: TGTGCCAGCAGCGTACAGCAGGACAGACTCTACAATGAGCAGTTCTTC
cdr3_aa: CASSVQQDRLYNEQFF

clone_size: few
d_call: .
j_call: TRBJ1-2
v_call: TRBV6-4
cdr3_nt: TGTGCCACCCGGGGTAGTGACTATGGCTACACCTTC
cdr3_aa: CATRGSDYGYTF

clone_size: .
d_call: .
j_call: TRBJ2-7
v_call: TRBV20-1
cdr3_nt: TGCAGTGCTAGAGCCCCTGGGACCCTCTACGAGCAGTACTTC
cdr3_aa: CSARAPGTLYEQYF

clone_size: .
d_call: .
j_call: TRBJ2-1
v_call: TRBV10-2
cdr3_nt: TGCGCCAGCTACGGTGCAGGGGAAGAGTTCTTC
cdr3_aa: CASYGAGEEFF

clone_size: once
d_call: .
j_call: TRBJ2-7
v_call: TRBV7-9
cdr3_nt: TGTGCCAGCAGCTTATATATGGACGAGCAGTACTTC
cdr3_aa: CASSLYMDEQYF

clone_size: once
d_call: .
j_call: TRBJ2-3
v_call: TRBV11-2
cdr3_nt: TGTGCCAGCAGCCTCCACCCAGGGCACACAGATACGCAGTATTTT
cdr3_aa: CASSLHPGHTDTQYF

clone_size: .
d_call: .
j_call: TRBJ1-5
v_call: TRBV3-1
cdr3_nt: TGTGCCAGCAGCCAAGGCAGGGGACCGGAGCCCCAGCATTTT
cdr3_aa: CASSQGRGPEPQHF

clone_size: many
d_call: .
j_call: TRBJ2-7
v_call: TRBV4-1
cdr3_nt: TGCGCCAGCAGCCAACCAACCCGGAGGAACCCCTACGAGCAGTACTTC
cdr3_aa: CASSQPTRRNPYEQYF

clone_size: few
d_call: TRBD2
j_call: TRBJ2-1
v_call: TRBV4-1
cdr3_nt: TGCGCCAGCAGCCAACCACTAGCGGGGGGGCCCCATGAGCAGTTCTTC
cdr3_aa: CASSQPLAGGPHEQFF

clone_size: .
d_call: TRBD1
j_call: TRBJ2-1
v_call: TRBV2
cdr3_nt: TGTGCCAGCAGCTATCTGCCGGGACAGGGAAATGAGCAGTTCTTC
cdr3_aa: CASSYLPGQGNEQFF

clone_size: few
d_call: .
j_call: TRBJ1-1
v_call: TRBV29-1
cdr3_nt: TGCAGCGTCGTGGGGGCATCGAACACTGAAGCTTTCTTT
cdr3_aa: CSVVGASNTEAFF

clone_size: few
d_call: TRBD2
j_call: TRBJ2-3
v_call: TRBV25-1
cdr3_nt: TGTGCCAGCAGTGCGATTTCTAGCGGAAAGATTGGGGATACGCAGTATTTT
cdr3_aa: CASSAISSGKIGDTQYF

clone_size: .
d_call: .
j_call: TRBJ2-4
v_call: TRBV28
cdr3_nt: TGTGCCTGCAGTTTCACGACAACCAAAAACATTCAGTACTTC
cdr3_aa: CACSFTTTKNIQYF

clone_size: .
d_call: .
j_call: TRBJ1-6
v_call: TRBV9
cdr3_nt: TGTGCCAGCAGCGTAGGAGAGGGGCTCGCCTATAATTCACCCCCCCACTTT
cdr3_aa: CASSVGEGLAYNSPPHF

clone_size: .
d_call: .
j_call: TRBJ2-3
v_call: TRBV6-2/TRBV6-3
cdr3_nt: TGTGCCAGCACCAGCGGGTTTAGCACAGATACGCAGTATTTT
cdr3_aa: CASTSGFSTDTQYF

clone_size: few
d_call: TRBD1
j_call: TRBJ2-7
v_call: TRBV19
cdr3_nt: TGTGCCAGTAGTCCCGGGACAGGGGGGTCCTGCGAGCAGTACTTC
cdr3_aa: CASSPGTGGSCEQYF

clone_size: .
d_call: .
j_call: TRBJ1-1
v_call: TRBV12-3/TRBV12-4
cdr3_nt: TGTGCCAGCAACCTTGGGTGGGAGGGTTACACTGAAGCTTTCTTT
cdr3_aa: CASNLGWEGYTEAFF

clone_size: few
d_call: .
j_call: TRBJ2-7
v_call: TRBV3-1
cdr3_nt: TGTGCCAGCAGCCGTCTCCCCGCAGGTCCCTACGAGCAGTACTTC
cdr3_aa: CASSRLPAGPYEQYF

clone_size: few
d_call: TRBD2
j_call: TRBJ2-7
v_call: TRBV28
cdr3_nt: TGTGCCAGCAGTTTAGGGGGGACTAGCGCTACCTACGAGCAGTACTTC
cdr3_aa: CASSLGGTSATYEQYF

clone_size: .
d_call: TRBD2
j_call: TRBJ2-1
v_call: TRBV7-3
cdr3_nt: TGTGCCAGCAGCCCCCCTGGGGGGGTCAATGAGCAGTTCTTC
cdr3_aa: CASSPPGGVNEQFF

clone_size: few
d_call: TRBD1
j_call: TRBJ1-1
v_call: TRBV7-9
cdr3_nt: TGTGCCAGCAGCTTATACAGGGGAGAAAGGGACACTGAAGCTTTCTTT
cdr3_aa: CASSLYRGERDTEAFF

clone_size: few
d_call: .
j_call: TRBJ2-3
v_call: TRBV2
cdr3_nt: TGTGCCAGCAGCGATGATCACGGACAGACTAGCACAGATACGCAGTATTTT
cdr3_aa: CASSDDHGQTSTDTQYF

clone_size: .
d_call: .
j_call: TRBJ1-1
v_call: TRBV20-1
cdr3_nt: TGCAGTGCTAGAGAGGGAGCCATGAACACTGAAGCTTTCTTT
cdr3_aa: CSAREGAMNTEAFF

clone_size: .
d_call: TRBD2
j_call: TRBJ2-3
v_call: TRBV11-3
cdr3_nt: TGTGCCAGCAGCCCCCGCACTAGCGGGAGTGGCGCAGATACGCAGTATTTT
cdr3_aa: CASSPRTSGSGADTQYF

clone_size: .
d_call: TRBD2
j_call: TRBJ2-1
v_call: TRBV27
cdr3_nt: TGTGCCAGCGCTTATCTGGGACTAGCGGGAGAGGGGGAGCAGTTCTTC
cdr3_aa: CASAYLGLAGEGEQFF

clone_size: .
d_call: .
j_call: TRBJ2-2
v_call: TRBV2
cdr3_nt: TGTGCCAGCAGTGTGATGGGGGGAGTAGACACCGGGGAGCTGTTTTTT
cdr3_aa: CASSVMGGVDTGELFF

clone_size: many
d_call: .
j_call: TRBJ2-3
v_call: TRBV13
cdr3_nt: TGTGCCAGCAGTCCCTCCGCGTCCACAGATACGCAGTATTTT
cdr3_aa: CASSPSASTDTQYF

clone_size: few
d_call: .
j_call: TRBJ2-7
v_call: TRBV7-9
cdr3_nt: TGTGCCAGCAGCAAGACGTCGACGGGGGACGATCTCGATATGGCCTACGAGCAGTACTTC
cdr3_aa: CASSKTSTGDDLDMAYEQYF

clone_size: .
d_call: .
j_call: TRBJ1-2
v_call: TRBV20-1
cdr3_nt: TGCAGGGCTAATACCATTAACTATGGCTACACCTTC
cdr3_aa: CRANTINYGYTF